The entry that follows covers one T cell receptor beta chain sequence. These data belong to a study of immune evolution from preneoplasia to lung adenocarcinoma. Across the whole study: HLA loss of heterozygosity: roughly 6.4% AIS, about 14% MIA, around 35% ADC, none AAH.

Clones were sequenced by immunoSEQ multiplex PCR, and TCRdb holds only the in-frame ones, with some missing. This sample has some 15,000 clones; around 80% occur once, and the top ten carry roughly 3.9%. Germline V gene lookup returns CDR1 MNHNS and CDR2 SASEGT. This CDR3 has 14 residues. With 2 bases removed from V and 4 bases from J, the gap between germline ends came to 10 bases. The sequenced sample was FFPE minimally invasive lung adenocarcinoma tissue. The V call is TRBV6-1, the J call TRBJ2-3; D is possibly TRBD2 (5 bases). The sequence was collected from a person between 65 and 79 years old with lung adenocarcinoma. The CDR3 DNA sequence: TGTGCCAGCAGTGAAATGGAGGCGGCAGATACGCAGTATTTT. Residues: CASSEMEAADTQYF.